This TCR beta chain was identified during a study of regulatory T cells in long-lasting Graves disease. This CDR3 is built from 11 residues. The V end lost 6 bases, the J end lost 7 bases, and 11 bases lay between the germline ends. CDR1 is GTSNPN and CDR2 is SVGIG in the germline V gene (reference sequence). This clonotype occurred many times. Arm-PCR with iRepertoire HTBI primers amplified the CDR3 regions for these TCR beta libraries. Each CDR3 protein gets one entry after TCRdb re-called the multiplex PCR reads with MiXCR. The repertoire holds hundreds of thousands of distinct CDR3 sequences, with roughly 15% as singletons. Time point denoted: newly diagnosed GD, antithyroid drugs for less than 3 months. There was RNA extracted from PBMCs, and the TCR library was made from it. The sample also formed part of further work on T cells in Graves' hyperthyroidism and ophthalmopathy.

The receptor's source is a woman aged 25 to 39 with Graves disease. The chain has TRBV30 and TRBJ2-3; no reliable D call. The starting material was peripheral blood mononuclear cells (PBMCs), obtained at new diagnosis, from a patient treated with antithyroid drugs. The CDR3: CACDVSYTQYF. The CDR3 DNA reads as TGTGCCTGTGACGTGTCGTATACGCAGTATTTT.